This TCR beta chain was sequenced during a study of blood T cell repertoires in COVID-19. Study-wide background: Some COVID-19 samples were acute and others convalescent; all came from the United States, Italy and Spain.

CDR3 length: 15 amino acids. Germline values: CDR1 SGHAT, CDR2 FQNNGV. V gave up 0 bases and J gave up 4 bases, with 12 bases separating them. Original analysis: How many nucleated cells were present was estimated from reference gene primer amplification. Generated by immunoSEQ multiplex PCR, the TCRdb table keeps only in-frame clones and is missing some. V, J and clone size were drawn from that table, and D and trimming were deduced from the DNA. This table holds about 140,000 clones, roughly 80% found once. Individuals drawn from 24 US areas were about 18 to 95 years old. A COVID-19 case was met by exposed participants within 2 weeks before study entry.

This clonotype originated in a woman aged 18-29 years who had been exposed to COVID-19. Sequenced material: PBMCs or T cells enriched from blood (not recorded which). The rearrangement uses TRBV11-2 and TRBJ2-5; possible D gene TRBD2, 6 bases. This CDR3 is CASSLDTTRRETQYF. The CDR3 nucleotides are TGTGCCAGCAGCTTAGATACGACTAGGCGAGAGACCCAGTACTTC.